This TCR beta chain was sequenced during a study of OX40 agonist ivuxolimab in advanced cancers. V shed 6 bases, J shed 8 bases, and the junction held 12 bases outside the gene matches. Per germline, CDR1 SNHLY and CDR2 FYNNEI. This CDR3 spans 15 amino acids. This table comes from immunoSEQ multiplex PCR, and its TCRdb copy is limited to in-frame clones, with some not included. The sample includes about 60,000 clones, approximately 80% seen only once; the top ten take over 2.5%. The sample here was CD4+ or CD8+ T cells sorted from blood, taken in a trial of the OX40 agonist ivuxolimab. This TCR was sampled from an adult with an advanced solid tumor such as melanoma, head and neck, liver or kidney cancer. The V call is TRBV2, the J call TRBJ1-2; 10 nucleotides line up with TRBD1. The CDR3 protein is CASSYRQGAGGGYTF. CDR3 bases: TGTGCCAGCAGCTACAGACAGGGGGCGGGTGGAGGCTACACCTTC.